This T cell receptor beta chain originates from a study of graft-versus-host responses after intestinal transplantation. Overall study results and limits: Early post-transplant HvG declines showed an association with peak circulating GvH clone levels.

With regard to this clone: Its antigen is unknown.

Clones were read by immunoSEQ multiplex PCR, and TCRdb kept only the in-frame ones, dropping some. This table holds approximately 85,000 clones, 85% to 95% found once. The germline V and J ends were trimmed by 4 bases and 5 bases, with 12 bases remaining between them. CDR1 SGHDT and CDR2 YYEEEE come from the germline V gene. This CDR3 has 13 amino acids. Here the sequenced sample was unstimulated CD8+ T cells sorted from spleen or lymph node cells, taken before transplant. This TCR derives from a human donor who was the organ donor for an intestinal transplant. The J gene is TRBJ2-5, the V gene TRBV5-6; no definite D call. In DNA form, the CDR3 reads TGTGCCAGCAGCGCACACCTCGGGGAGACCCAGTACTTC. Translating it yields CASSAHLGETQYF.